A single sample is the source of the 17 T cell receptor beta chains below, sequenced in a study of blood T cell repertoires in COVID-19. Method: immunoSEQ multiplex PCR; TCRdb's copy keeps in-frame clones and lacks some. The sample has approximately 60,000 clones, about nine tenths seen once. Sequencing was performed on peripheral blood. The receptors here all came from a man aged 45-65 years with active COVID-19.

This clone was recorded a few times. The CDR3 here is CASSELAGGQETQYF. The DNA of the CDR3 is TGTGCCAGCAGTGAACTAGCGGGAGGGCAAGAGACCCAGTACTTC. The V call is TRBV6-1, the J call TRBJ2-5; TRBD2 matches at 12 bases. From germline, CDR1 is MNHNS and CDR2 SASEGT. The CDR3 totals 15 residues. J gave up 2 bases and V 2 bases, and 0 bases lay outside the gene matches.

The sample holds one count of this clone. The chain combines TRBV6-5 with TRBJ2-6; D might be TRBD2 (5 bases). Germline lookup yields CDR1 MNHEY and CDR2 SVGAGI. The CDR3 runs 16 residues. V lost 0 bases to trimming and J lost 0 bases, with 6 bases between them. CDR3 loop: CASSYSGSSGANVLTF. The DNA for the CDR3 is TGTGCCAGCAGTTACTCGGGGAGCTCTGGGGCCAACGTCCTGACTTTC.

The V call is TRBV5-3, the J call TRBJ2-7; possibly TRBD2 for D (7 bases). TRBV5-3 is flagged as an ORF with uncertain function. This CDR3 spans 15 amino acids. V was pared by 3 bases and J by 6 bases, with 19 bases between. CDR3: CARSCPYREGIEQYF. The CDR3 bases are TGTGCCAGAAGCTGCCCCTACAGGGAGGGGATCGAGCAGTACTTC.

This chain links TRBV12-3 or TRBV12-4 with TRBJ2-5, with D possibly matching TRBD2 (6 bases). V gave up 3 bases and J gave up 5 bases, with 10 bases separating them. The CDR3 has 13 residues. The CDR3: CASSFGGLETQYF. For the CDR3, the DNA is TGTGCCAGCAGTTTTGGAGGGTTGGAGACCCAGTACTTC.

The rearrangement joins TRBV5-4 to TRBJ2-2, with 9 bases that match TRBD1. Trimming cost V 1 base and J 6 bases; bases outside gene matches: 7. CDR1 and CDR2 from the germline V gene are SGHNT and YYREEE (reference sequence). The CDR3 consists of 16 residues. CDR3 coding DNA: TGTGCCAGCAGCTTGAACAGGGGGCTCCAGGCCGGGGAGCTGTTTTTT. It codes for CASSLNRGLQAGELFF.

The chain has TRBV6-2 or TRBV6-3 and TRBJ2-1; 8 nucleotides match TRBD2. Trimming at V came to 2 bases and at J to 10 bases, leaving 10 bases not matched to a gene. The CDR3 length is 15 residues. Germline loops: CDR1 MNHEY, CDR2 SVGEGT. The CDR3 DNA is TGTGCCAGCAGTTACGGGGCTAGCGGGCCCCCCGAGCAGTTCTTC. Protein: CASSYGASGPPEQFF.

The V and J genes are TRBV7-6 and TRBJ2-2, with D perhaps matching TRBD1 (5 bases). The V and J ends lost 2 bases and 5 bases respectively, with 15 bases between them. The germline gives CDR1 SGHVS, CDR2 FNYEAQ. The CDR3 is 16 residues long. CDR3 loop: CASSLQGPIRTGELFF. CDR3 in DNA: TGTGCCAGCAGCTTACAGGGCCCAATCCGGACCGGGGAGCTGTTTTTT.

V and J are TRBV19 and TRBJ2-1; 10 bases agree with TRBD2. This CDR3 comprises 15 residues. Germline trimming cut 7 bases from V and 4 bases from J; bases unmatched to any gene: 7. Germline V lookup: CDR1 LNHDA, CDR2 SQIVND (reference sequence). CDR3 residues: CASMTSGQYYNEQFF. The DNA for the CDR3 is TGTGCCAGTATGACTAGCGGGCAATATTACAATGAGCAGTTCTTC.

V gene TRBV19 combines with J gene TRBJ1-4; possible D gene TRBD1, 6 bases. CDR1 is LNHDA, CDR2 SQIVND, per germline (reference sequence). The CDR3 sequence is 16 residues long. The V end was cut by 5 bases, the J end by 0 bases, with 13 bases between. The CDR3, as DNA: TGTGCCAGTAGTGGGGGAGGGGGGACAACTAATGAAAAACTGTTTTTT. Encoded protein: CASSGGGGTTNEKLFF.

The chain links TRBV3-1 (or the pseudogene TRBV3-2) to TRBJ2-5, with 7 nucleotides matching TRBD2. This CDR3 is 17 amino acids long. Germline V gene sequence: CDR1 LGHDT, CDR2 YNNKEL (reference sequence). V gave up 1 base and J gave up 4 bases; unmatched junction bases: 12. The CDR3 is CASSQGRRQGGRETQYF. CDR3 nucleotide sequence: TGTGCCAGCAGCCAAGGGAGACGTCAGGGAGGGCGAGAGACCCAGTACTTC.

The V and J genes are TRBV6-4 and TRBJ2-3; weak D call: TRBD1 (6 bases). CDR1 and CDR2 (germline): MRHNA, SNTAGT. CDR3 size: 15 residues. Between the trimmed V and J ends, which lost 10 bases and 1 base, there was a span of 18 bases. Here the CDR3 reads CATGVHSEGTDTQYF. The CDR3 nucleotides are TGTGCCACAGGGGTACATAGCGAGGGCACAGATACGCAGTATTTT.

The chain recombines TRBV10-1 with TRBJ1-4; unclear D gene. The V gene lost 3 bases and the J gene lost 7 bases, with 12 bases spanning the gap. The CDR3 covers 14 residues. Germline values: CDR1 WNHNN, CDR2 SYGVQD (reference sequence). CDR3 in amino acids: CASSDEGHGEKLFF. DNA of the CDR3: TGCGCCAGCAGTGATGAGGGCCACGGTGAAAAACTGTTTTTT.

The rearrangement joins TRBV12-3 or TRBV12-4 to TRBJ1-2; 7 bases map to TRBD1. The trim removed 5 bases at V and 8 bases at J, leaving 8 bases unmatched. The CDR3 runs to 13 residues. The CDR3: CASSPGTVGGYTF. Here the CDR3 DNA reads TGTGCCAGCAGTCCCGGGACAGTGGGCGGCTACACCTTC.

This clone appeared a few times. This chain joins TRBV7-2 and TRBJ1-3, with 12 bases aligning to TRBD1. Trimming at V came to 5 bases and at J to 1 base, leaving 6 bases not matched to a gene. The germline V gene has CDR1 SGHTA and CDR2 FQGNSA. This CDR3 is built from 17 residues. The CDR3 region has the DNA TGTGCCAGCAGCGCCGGGACAGGGGGCAGTTCTGGAAACACCATATATTTT. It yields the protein CASSAGTGGSSGNTIYF.

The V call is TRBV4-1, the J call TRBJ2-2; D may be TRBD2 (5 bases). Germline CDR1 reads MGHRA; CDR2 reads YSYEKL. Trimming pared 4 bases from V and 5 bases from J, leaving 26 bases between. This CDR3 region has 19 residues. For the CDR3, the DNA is TGCGCCAGCAGCCCATCCTTCCCCACCCCACGTGCGGGTACCGGGGAGCTGTTTTTT. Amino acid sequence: CASSPSFPTPRAGTGELFF.

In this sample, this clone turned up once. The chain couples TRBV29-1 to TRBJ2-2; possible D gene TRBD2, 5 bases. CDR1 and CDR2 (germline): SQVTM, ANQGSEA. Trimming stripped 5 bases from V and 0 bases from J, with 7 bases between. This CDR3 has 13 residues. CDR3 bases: TGCAGCGTTTCGACTACGAACACCGGGGAGCTGTTTTTT. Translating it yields CSVSTTNTGELFF.

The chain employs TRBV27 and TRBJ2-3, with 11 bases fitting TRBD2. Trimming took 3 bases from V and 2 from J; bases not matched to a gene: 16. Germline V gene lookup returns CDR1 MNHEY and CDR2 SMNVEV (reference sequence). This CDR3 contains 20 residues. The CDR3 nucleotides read TGTGCCAGCAGTTTGTCGCCTGGGCTAGCGGGAGGCCCCGTCACAGATACGCAGTATTTT. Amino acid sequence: CASSLSPGLAGGPVTDTQYF.